Below, 18 T cell receptor beta chains from the same sample are listed, as sequenced in a study of response to subunit inactivated influenza vaccine. TCRdb analysed the RT-PCR reads with MiXCR anew, one entry per CDR3 protein. The table includes under 200,000 distinct CDR3 sequences, around 9.9% detected once. The input for sequencing was non-naive T cells sorted from PBMCs, taken around seven weeks after vaccination. These TCRs come from a man aged 45-65 years who received an inactivated influenza vaccine.

V is TRBV7-6 and J is TRBJ2-3, with TRBD1 as a possible D gene (6 bases). V lost 1 base and J lost 1, with 18 bases in between. Looked up from germline, CDR1 is SGHVS and CDR2 is FNYEAQ. There are 18 residues in the CDR3. CDR3 in DNA: TGTGCCAGCAGCTTAGGGGGGCGGACCAAACACCGCACAGATACGCAGTATTTT. The encoded protein is CASSLGGRTKHRTDTQYF.

This clonotype was observed a handful of times. The J gene is TRBJ2-5, the V gene TRBV3-1; D is possibly TRBD2 (6 bases). V dropped 3 bases and J dropped 1 base, with 12 bases sitting between them. The CDR3 spans 15 residues. The germline V gene has CDR1 LGHDT and CDR2 YNNKEL (reference sequence). The CDR3 loop is CASSQREGVQETQYF. CDR3 nucleotide sequence: TGTGCCAGCAGCCAGCGGGAAGGGGTCCAAGAGACCCAGTACTTC.

CDR3 sequence reads: CASSVTGKEGTEAFF. The CDR3 region has the DNA TGTGCCAGCAGTGTAACAGGGAAGGAGGGGACTGAAGCTTTCTTT. The V gene is TRBV28, the J gene TRBJ1-1; D perhaps matches TRBD1 (6 bases). The CDR3 runs to 15 residues. Between the trimmed V and J ends, which lost 5 bases and 5 bases, there was a span of 18 bases. Per the germline V gene, CDR1 is MDHEN and CDR2 is SYDVKM. Variable domain in full (rest from reference TRBV28 and TRBJ1-1): DVKVTQSSRYLVKRTGEKVFLECVQDMDHENMFWYRQDPGLGLRLIYFSYDVKMKEKGDIPEGYSVSREKKERFSLILESASTNQTSMYLCASSVTGKEGTEAFFGQGTRLTVV.

The rearrangement uses TRBV4-2 and TRBJ2-1; maybe TRBD1 (5 bases). The CDR3 runs to 14 residues. Germline CDR1 and CDR2: LGHNA and YNFKEQ. V lost 2 bases and J 4 bases, leaving 9 bases between the germline ends. Here the CDR3 DNA reads TGTGCCAGCAGCCAAAACAGACAGTACAATGAGCAGTTCTTC. Residues: CASSQNRQYNEQFF.

This clonotype was detected a few times. The CDR3 reads CSVGTAITYEQYF. The CDR3 DNA reads TGCAGCGTGGGGACCGCTATAACCTACGAGCAGTACTTC. This chain uses TRBV29-1 with TRBJ2-7; D is perhaps TRBD1 or TRBD2 (5 bases each). The V and J ends lost 6 bases and 2 bases respectively, with 14 bases between them. The CDR3 is 13 residues long. CDR1 and CDR2 from the germline V gene are SQVTM and ANQGSEA.

This clonotype was seen only a few times. V and J are TRBV10-3 and TRBJ1-2; D may be TRBD1 (5 bases). CDR1 is ENHRY, CDR2 SYGVKD, per germline. The V end was cut by 3 bases, the J end by 4 bases, with 9 bases between. The CDR3 is 13 residues long. CDR3 residues: CAISEGRGYGYTF. As DNA, the CDR3 is TGTGCCATCAGTGAAGGAAGGGGCTATGGCTACACCTTC.

V and J are TRBV28 and TRBJ1-5; 7 nucleotides agree with TRBD1. Looked up from germline, CDR1 is MDHEN and CDR2 is SYDVKM. V lost 3 bases to trimming and J lost 4 bases; unmatched junction nucleotides: 6. The CDR3 has 15 residues. The CDR3 sequence is CASSLEGALNQPQHF. CDR3 coding DNA: TGTGCCAGCAGTTTGGAGGGGGCGCTGAATCAGCCCCAGCATTTT. Based on the CDR3 plus reference TRBV28 and TRBJ1-5, the full variable domain is DVKVTQSSRYLVKRTGEKVFLECVQDMDHENMFWYRQDPGLGLRLIYFSYDVKMKEKGDIPEGYSVSREKKERFSLILESASTNQTSMYLCASSLEGALNQPQHFGDGTRLSIL.

In its sample, this clonotype was seen many times. The chain joins TRBV7-2 to TRBJ2-7, with D hard to call. This CDR3 is built from 14 residues. Germline assignment: CDR1 SGHTA and CDR2 FQGNSA. The V end lost 1 base, the J end lost 2 bases, and 9 bases lay between the germline ends. The CDR3 is CASSLVPSTYEQYF. For the CDR3, the DNA is TGTGCCAGCAGCTTAGTCCCCTCCACCTACGAGCAGTACTTC.

The V gene is TRBV27, the J gene TRBJ1-2, with D possibly being TRBD1 (6 bases). CDR1 and CDR2 (germline): MNHEY, SMNVEV (reference sequence). The CDR3 spans 14 residues. V shed 5 bases and J shed 8 bases, with 18 bases lying between them. The CDR3 bases are TGTGCCAGCAGTCTCAAGGTGGGGGGCTGGGGCTACACCTTC. Translated: CASSLKVGGWGYTF.

This chain joins TRBV12-3 or TRBV12-4 and TRBJ2-1; 13 bases match TRBD2. V was pared by 11 bases and J by 0 bases, with 13 bases of the junction left unmatched. The CDR3 length is 18 residues. CDR3 bases: TGTGCCTTCAGTTTACCCGGACTAGCGGGGGACTCCTACAATGAGCAGTTCTTC. Its translation: CAFSLPGLAGDSYNEQFF.

This clonotype was detected only a few times. This chain joins TRBV7-9 and TRBJ1-2, with D perhaps TRBD1 (6 bases). V was clipped by 5 bases and J by 2 bases, with 15 bases between them. Germline-derived CDR1 and CDR2 are SEHNR and FQNEAQ (reference sequence). The CDR3 sequence is 15 residues long. Written as DNA, the CDR3 is TGTGCCAGCAGCCCTCGGGACAAGCCCAACTATGGCTACACCTTC. Its protein product is CASSPRDKPNYGYTF.

This clonotype was observed a few times. This rearrangement joins TRBV28 to TRBJ2-1; D possibly uses TRBD1 or TRBD2 (6 bases each). The CDR3 has 19 residues. V was shortened by 3 bases and J by 3 bases, with 24 bases between the two germline ends. Germline lookup yields CDR1 MDHEN and CDR2 SYDVKM. The CDR3 nucleotides read TGTGCCAGCAGTTTTCCGAGGCGCAGGGGTAGCGGAGTCTACAATGAGCAGTTCTTC. Its protein product is CASSFPRRRGSGVYNEQFF.

The chain employs TRBV5-5 and TRBJ2-5, with D uncertain. The germline V gene encodes CDR1 SGHKS and CDR2 YYEKEE (reference sequence). This CDR3 has 14 residues. Deletions cut 0 bases from V and 3 bases from J, with 9 bases between. The CDR3 DNA reads TGTGCCAGCAGCTTGGCCCGAACTGAAGAGACCCAGTACTTC. Amino acid sequence: CASSLARTEETQYF. Supplemented by reference TRBV5-5 and TRBJ2-5, the full variable domain reads DAGVTQSPTHLIKTRGQQVTLRCSPISGHKSVSWYQQVLGQGPQFIFQYYEKEERGRGNFPDRFSARQFPNYSSELNVNALLLGDSALYLCASSLARTEETQYFGPGTRLLVL.

This clonotype was counted ten times or more. The chain carries TRBV11-2 and TRBJ2-4; TRBD2 agrees at 12 bases. Germline V lookup: CDR1 SGHAT, CDR2 FQNNGV. Trimming cost V 4 bases and J 0 bases; bases outside gene matches: 7. This CDR3 is 18 amino acids long. CDR3 sequence reads: CASSSRLAGELAKNIQYF. CDR3 sequence (DNA): TGTGCCAGCAGCTCTCGACTAGCGGGAGAACTAGCCAAAAACATTCAGTACTTC.

The chain joins TRBV27 to TRBJ2-3; D is ambiguous. This CDR3 is built from 14 residues. V lost 3 bases to trimming and J lost 2 bases, with 9 bases between them. Germline V gene sequence: CDR1 MNHEY, CDR2 SMNVEV (reference sequence). Here the CDR3 DNA reads TGTGCCAGCAGTTTCCTACACCCCACAGATACGCAGTATTTT. Its protein is CASSFLHPTDTQYF.

The J gene is TRBJ2-3, the V gene TRBV5-1; 7 bases map to TRBD2. From germline, CDR1 is SGHRS and CDR2 YFSETQ. The J segment lost 2 bases and the V segment lost 8 bases, leaving 5 bases of the junction unmatched. The length of the CDR3 is 13 residues. In nucleotides, the CDR3 is TGCGCCAGTCGTCGGGGGGACACAGATACGCAGTATTTT. Protein: CASRRGDTDTQYF.

This clonotype was seen many times. This CDR3 is CSVEVLETSGRVSPYNEQFF. The CDR3 nucleotides are TGCAGCGTTGAGGTCTTGGAGACTAGCGGGAGGGTCTCTCCCTACAATGAGCAGTTCTTC. V is TRBV29-1 and J is TRBJ2-1; 14 bases agree with TRBD2. The CDR3 consists of 20 residues. With V trimmed by 3 bases and J by 2 bases, 15 bases remained unmatched. Per the germline V gene, CDR1 is SQVTM and CDR2 is ANQGSEA.

The chain carries TRBV20-1 and TRBJ2-3; TRBD2 agrees at 10 bases. Per the germline V gene, CDR1 is DFQATT and CDR2 is SNEGSKA (reference sequence). The V gene end was trimmed by 1 base and the J gene end by 5 bases; junction bases not matched to a gene: 9. The CDR3 is 16 amino acids. CDR3 DNA: TGCAGTGCTAGAGTGTCCAGCGGGAGGGCCGTAGATACGCAGTATTTT. Its translation is CSARVSSGRAVDTQYF.